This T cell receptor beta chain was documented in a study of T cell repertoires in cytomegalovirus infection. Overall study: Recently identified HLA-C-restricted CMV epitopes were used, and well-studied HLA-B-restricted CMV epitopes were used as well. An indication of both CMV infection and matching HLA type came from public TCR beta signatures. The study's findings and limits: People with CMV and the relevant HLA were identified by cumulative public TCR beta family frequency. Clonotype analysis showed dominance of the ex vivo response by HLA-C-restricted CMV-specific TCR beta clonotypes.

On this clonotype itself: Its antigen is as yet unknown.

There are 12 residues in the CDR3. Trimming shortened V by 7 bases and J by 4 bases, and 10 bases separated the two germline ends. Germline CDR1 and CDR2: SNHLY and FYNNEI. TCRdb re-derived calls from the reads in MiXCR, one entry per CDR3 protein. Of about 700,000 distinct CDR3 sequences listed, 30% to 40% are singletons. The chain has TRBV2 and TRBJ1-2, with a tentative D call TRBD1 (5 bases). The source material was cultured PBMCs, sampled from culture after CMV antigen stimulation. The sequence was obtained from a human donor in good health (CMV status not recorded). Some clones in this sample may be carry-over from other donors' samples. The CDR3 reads CASNGQGYGYTF. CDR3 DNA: TGTGCCAGCAATGGGCAGGGCTATGGCTACACCTTC.